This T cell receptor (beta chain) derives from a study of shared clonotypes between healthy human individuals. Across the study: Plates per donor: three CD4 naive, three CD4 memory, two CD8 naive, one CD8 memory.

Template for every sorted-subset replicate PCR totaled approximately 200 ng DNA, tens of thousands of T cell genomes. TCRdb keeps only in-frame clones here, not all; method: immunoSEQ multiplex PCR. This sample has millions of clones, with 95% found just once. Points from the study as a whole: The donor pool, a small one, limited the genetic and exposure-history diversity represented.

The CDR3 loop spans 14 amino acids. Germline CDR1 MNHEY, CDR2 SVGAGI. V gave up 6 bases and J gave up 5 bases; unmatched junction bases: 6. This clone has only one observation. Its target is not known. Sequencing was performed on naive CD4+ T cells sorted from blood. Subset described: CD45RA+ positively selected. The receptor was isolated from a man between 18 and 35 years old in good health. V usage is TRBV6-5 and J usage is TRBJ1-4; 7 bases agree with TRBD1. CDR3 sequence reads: CASSRQGLNEKLFF. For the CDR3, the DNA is TGTGCCAGCAGCAGACAGGGCTTGAATGAAAAACTGTTTTTT.